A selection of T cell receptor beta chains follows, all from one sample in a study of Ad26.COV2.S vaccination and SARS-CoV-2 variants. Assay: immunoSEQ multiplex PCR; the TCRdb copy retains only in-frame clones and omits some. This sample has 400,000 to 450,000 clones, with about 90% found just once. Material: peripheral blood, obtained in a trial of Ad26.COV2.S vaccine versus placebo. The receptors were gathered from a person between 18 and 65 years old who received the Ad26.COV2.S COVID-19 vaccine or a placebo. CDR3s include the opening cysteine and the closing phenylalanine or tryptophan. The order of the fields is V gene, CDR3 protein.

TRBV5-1 CASSEGTSGYQGAETQYF
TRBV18 CASSPGQDTEAFF
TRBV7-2 CASSLGPTGLRQDTQYF
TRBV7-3 CASSVTGFGVNVLTF
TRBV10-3 CAIGTSGRDTDTQYF
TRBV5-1 CASSVVGSGNYEQYF
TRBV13 CASSLRRGESQPQHF
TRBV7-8 CASRRLAPLLGAPTNEKLFF
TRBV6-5 CASRDQGRQPQHF
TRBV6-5 CASSRANTEAFF
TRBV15 CATSRTGGRTYGYTF
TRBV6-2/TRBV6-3 CASSHTGRERETQYF
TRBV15 CATSMDRGSYEQYF
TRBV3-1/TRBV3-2 CASSRRTGLVDTQYF
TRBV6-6 CASSYGATHNEQFF
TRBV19 CASSLKGLAFYNEQFF
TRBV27 CASRGETQYF
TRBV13 CASSPGQGLQFF
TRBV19 CASSLYRRERTGELFF
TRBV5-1 CASSIRDRGYEQYF
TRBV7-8 CASRAPSGTETQYF
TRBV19 CASSPPRTSSGELFF
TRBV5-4 CASSFARGVVGTEAFF
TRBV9 CASSVEGQGYEQYF
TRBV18 CASSAGQGAHQPQHF
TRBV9 CASSVDGRAYEQYF
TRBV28 CASSSLYGLAGGDEQFF
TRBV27 CASSLYRDRAYEQYF
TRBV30 CAWSAGHPTNEKLFF
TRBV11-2 CASSKERVYNSPLHF
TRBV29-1 CSASGQGNEQFF
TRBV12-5 CASGRKTSGREQETQYF
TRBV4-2 CASSPSRGYGYTF
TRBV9 CASSVETGTITDTQYF
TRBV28 CASSIDYEQYF
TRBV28 CASSFPGQGRYEQYF
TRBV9 CASSVSSGHTGELFF
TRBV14 CASSQEARAPPFF
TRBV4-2 CASSQSSGETQYF
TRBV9 CASSVEVVSYSGQYF
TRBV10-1 CASMRSTGELFF
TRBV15 CATSRDVGGYYEQYF
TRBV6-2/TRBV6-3 CASSQGETSEQYF
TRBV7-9 CASSPGTVERAEQYF
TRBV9 CASSPRTSVDQTYNEQFF
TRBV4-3 CASSQVVDLTSITGGYTF
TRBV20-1 CSAGGLAGFSYNEQFF
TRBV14 CASSPRATNEKLFF
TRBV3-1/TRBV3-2 CASSQPPPATYGYTF
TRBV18 CASSSGTDGPDSPLHF
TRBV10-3 CAISERQYTGELFF
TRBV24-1 CATSRTGGYGEQFF
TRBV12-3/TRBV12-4 CASSFSSDTQYF
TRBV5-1 CASSIGQGSTTDTQYF
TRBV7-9 CASSLTGGNEQFF
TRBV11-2 CASTDPFRDTEAFF
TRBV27 CASSFGTGLNTEAFF